The 27 T cell receptor beta chains below were found in one sample sequenced in a study of blood T cell repertoires in COVID-19. Data came from immunoSEQ multiplex PCR; TCRdb stores just in-frame clones and leaves some out. Of tens of thousands of clones listed, 90% were seen once; the top ten hold roughly 9.7%. Sequencing input: peripheral blood. The receptors here all came from a human donor in a cohort sampled during active COVID-19.

The rearrangement joins TRBV6-5 to TRBJ2-7; no definite D call. Per germline, CDR1 MNHEY and CDR2 SVGAGI. The CDR3 totals 13 residues. The V end lost 0 bases, the J end lost 2 bases, and 5 bases lay between the germline ends. This CDR3 reads CASSYSVAYEQYF. CDR3 DNA: TGTGCCAGCAGTTACTCGGTAGCCTACGAGCAGTACTTC.

This clone was counted between two and nine times. This chain joins TRBV3-1 (or the pseudogene TRBV3-2) and TRBJ2-7; 7 bases align to TRBD2. The CDR3 totals 15 residues. The V and J ends lost 4 bases and 2 bases, in that order; junction bases with no gene match: 8. Germline V lookup: CDR1 LGHDT, CDR2 YNNKEL (reference sequence). CDR3 in DNA: TGTGCCAGCAGCCGATCGACTAGCCGTACCTACGAGCAGTACTTC. It is translated as CASSRSTSRTYEQYF.

This chain joins TRBV6-2 or TRBV6-3 and TRBJ2-3, with D maybe TRBD2 (6 bases). The CDR3 contains 14 residues. Germline V gives CDR1 MNHEY, CDR2 SVGEGT. V was trimmed by 6 bases and J by 7 bases, leaving 17 bases between them. The CDR3 sequence: CASSLGRDPHTQYF. The CDR3 coding sequence is TGTGCCAGCAGCCTGGGGCGGGACCCCCATACGCAGTATTTT.

The rearrangement links TRBV28 to TRBJ2-4; 10 nucleotides line up with TRBD2. CDR3 length: 14 residues. V gave up 6 bases and J gave up 6 bases; unmatched junction bases: 5. The germline CDR1 and CDR2 sequences are MDHEN and SYDVKM. CDR3 bases: TGTGCCAGCAGATCCGGACTAGCGGTAAACATTCAGTACTTC. This translates into CASRSGLAVNIQYF.

The chain links TRBV4-2 to TRBJ1-6, with 11 bases aligning to TRBD1. The CDR3 is 19 residues long. CDR1 and CDR2 (germline): LGHNA, YNFKEQ. V shed 0 bases and J 9 bases; nucleotides not matched to a gene: 13. This CDR3 is CASSQEHAVMGQGGSPLHF. Written as DNA, the CDR3 is TGTGCCAGCAGCCAAGAACACGCTGTGATGGGACAGGGGGGTTCACCCCTCCACTTT.

J is TRBJ1-6 and V is TRBV5-1, with D unresolved. Germline values: CDR1 SGHRS, CDR2 YFSETQ. This CDR3 contains 14 residues. Trimming removed 8 bases from V and 6 bases from J, with 15 bases in between. CDR3 DNA sequence: TGCGCCAGGAGAACAGAAGTCGGTAATTCACCCCTCCACTTT. Translation gives CARRTEVGNSPLHF.

The chain combines TRBV7-2 with TRBJ2-3, with unresolved D. CDR3 size: 13 residues. Germline V gene lookup returns CDR1 SGHTA and CDR2 FQGNSA. V was pared by 4 bases and J by 9 bases, with 14 bases between. The CDR3 sequence is CASSSGPSETQYF. The CDR3 DNA sequence: TGTGCCAGCAGCTCAGGCCCCTCGGAAACGCAGTATTTT.

V usage is TRBV5-4 and J usage is TRBJ2-5; 8 bases fit TRBD1. The J segment lost 5 bases and the V segment lost 6 bases, leaving 9 bases of the junction unmatched. Germline CDR1 reads SGHNT; CDR2 reads YYREEE (reference sequence). The CDR3 loop spans 14 amino acids. The DNA for the CDR3 is TGTGCCAGCACAGGGGGCCTCGTTCAGGAGACCCAGTACTTC. As protein: CASTGGLVQETQYF.

The chain uses TRBV3-1 (or the pseudogene TRBV3-2) and TRBJ1-4; a possible D gene is TRBD1 (6 bases). CDR1 LGHDT and CDR2 YNNKEL come from the germline V gene (reference sequence). The CDR3 covers 15 residues. V lost 1 base to trimming and J lost 3 bases, with 9 bases between them. The CDR3 nucleotides read TGTGCCAGCAGCCAAGCCAGGGGAGCTAATGAAAAACTGTTTTTT. Its translation: CASSQARGANEKLFF.

This clone was detected ten times or more. This chain connects TRBV28 to TRBJ1-3; 10 bases map to TRBD1. The CDR3 extends over 15 amino acids. With 4 bases clipped from V and 2 bases from J, the junction kept 2 bases outside the gene matches. CDR1 and CDR2 from the germline V gene are MDHEN and SYDVKM. CDR3 DNA: TGTGCCAGCAGTTCCGGGACAGGGGCTGGAAACACCATATATTTT. It codes for CASSSGTGAGNTIYF.

Written as DNA, the CDR3 is TGTGCCAGCAGCTTAGGTACTAGCGGGCGTCAGACCCAGTACTTC. It specifies CASSLGTSGRQTQYF. The gene calls are TRBV7-2 and TRBJ2-5, with TRBD2 matching over 9 bases. The J segment lost 6 bases and the V segment lost 1 base, leaving 6 bases of the junction unmatched. Germline values: CDR1 SGHTA, CDR2 FQGNSA. The CDR3 length is 15 residues.

J is TRBJ2-5 and V is TRBV11-2, with 7 bases that match TRBD2. V shed 3 bases and J 5 bases; nucleotides not matched to a gene: 9. Germline values: CDR1 SGHAT, CDR2 FQNNGV. CDR3 length: 15 residues. The CDR3, as DNA: TGTGCCAGCAGCTTTCTCGCGGGGAGGGAGGAGACCCAGTACTTC. Translation gives CASSFLAGREETQYF. The variable domain in full, with the rest retrieved from reference TRBV11-2 and TRBJ2-5, is EAGVAQSPRYKIIEKRQSVAFWCNPISGHATLYWYQQILGQGPKLLIQFQNNGVVDDSQLPKDRFSAERLKGVDSTLKIQPAKLEDSAVYLCASSFLAGREETQYFGPGTRLLVL.

This clone was detected only a few times. This chain joins TRBV6-5 and TRBJ2-2; 8 bases map to TRBD2. This CDR3 contains 14 residues. V shed 10 bases, J shed 4 bases, and the junction held 8 bases outside the gene matches. Germline CDR1 is MNHEY and CDR2 is SVGAGI. This CDR3 is CAIREGPGTGELFF. CDR3 in DNA: TGTGCCATCCGGGAGGGCCCGGGCACCGGGGAGCTGTTTTTT.

This rearrangement joins TRBV7-2 to TRBJ1-1; tentatively, D is TRBD1 (6 bases). The germline V and J ends were trimmed by 6 bases and 1 base, with 9 bases remaining between them. Germline assignment: CDR1 SGHTA and CDR2 FQGNSA. The CDR3 has 13 residues. CDR3 DNA sequence: TGTGCCAGCAGACAGGGAAGGAACACTGAAGCTTTCTTT. Translating it yields CASRQGRNTEAFF.

The chain employs TRBV5-4 and TRBJ2-5, with a weak D call TRBD2 (5 bases). V was pared by 4 bases and J by 0 bases, with 10 bases between. Germline values: CDR1 SGHNT, CDR2 YYREEE (reference sequence). The CDR3 is 14 amino acids. CDR3 bases: TGTGCCAGCAGCCACCAGCGGAACCAAGAGACCCAGTACTTC. It translates to CASSHQRNQETQYF.

This rearrangement joins TRBV28 to TRBJ1-1; D remains unclear. Trimming left V 3 bases short and J 1 base short, with 6 bases between. CDR3 size: 13 residues. In germline, CDR1 is MDHEN, CDR2 SYDVKM. CDR3 DNA: TGTGCCAGCAGTTTCGGTGGGAACACTGAAGCTTTCTTT. Its translation is CASSFGGNTEAFF.

The chain carries TRBV27 and TRBJ2-5, with 8 nucleotides matching TRBD2. Germline CDR1 MNHEY, CDR2 SMNVEV (reference sequence). V gave up 3 bases and J gave up 5 bases; unmatched junction bases: 17. This CDR3 region has 18 residues. The CDR3 region is CASSFNPPGGAGDETQYF. For the CDR3, the DNA is TGTGCCAGCAGTTTCAATCCCCCCGGCGGAGCGGGAGACGAGACCCAGTACTTC.

The chain uses TRBV4-1 and TRBJ1-1; 8 nucleotides align to TRBD1. Per germline, CDR1 MGHRA and CDR2 YSYEKL. The CDR3 length is 16 residues. V lost 8 bases to trimming and J lost 2 bases; unmatched junction nucleotides: 13. The CDR3 reads CASSTGATIANTEAFF. In nucleotides, the CDR3 is TGCGCCAGCTCGACAGGGGCGACAATCGCCAACACTGAAGCTTTCTTT.

CDR3 sequence (DNA): TGTGCCAGCAGTAAGCGGGGAGCAAACAATGAGCAGTTCTTC. Its protein product is CASSKRGANNEQFF. This sequence joins TRBV27 and TRBJ2-1, with 7 bases matching TRBD2. Germline CDR1 MNHEY, CDR2 SMNVEV (reference sequence). Trimming removed 5 bases from V and 5 bases from J; junction bases left unmatched: 6. The CDR3 runs to 14 residues.

The gene calls are TRBV18 and TRBJ2-7, with 7 bases lining up with TRBD1. V lost 6 bases and J lost 3; bases outside the gene matches: 11. This CDR3 has 15 residues. Germline V gives CDR1 KGHSH, CDR2 LQKENI. CDR3 loop: CASSPDRASIYEQYF. CDR3 sequence (DNA): TGTGCCAGCTCTCCAGACAGGGCTAGCATCTACGAGCAGTACTTC.

The rearrangement joins TRBV5-6 to TRBJ2-7; D is ambiguous. V was cut by 0 bases and J by 2 bases, with 12 bases left in between. CDR3 length: 15 amino acids. Germline CDR1 is SGHDT and CDR2 is YYEEEE. The CDR3 nucleotides are TGTGCCAGCAGCTTGGTTCAACTCACCGCCTACGAGCAGTACTTC. Translation gives CASSLVQLTAYEQYF.

The chain couples TRBV9 to TRBJ1-1, with a possible D match to TRBD1 (5 bases). The V gene's germline CDR1 is SGDLS and CDR2 YYNGEE. This CDR3 is 16 amino acids long. V gave up 0 bases and J gave up 1 base, with 13 bases separating them. The CDR3 DNA follows: TGTGCCAGCAGCGTAGAGGGGTGGAGGGGGAACACTGAAGCTTTCTTT. This translates into CASSVEGWRGNTEAFF.

The V call is TRBV7-2, the J call TRBJ2-3; no firm D call. The V gene lost 5 bases and the J gene lost 5 bases, with 11 bases spanning the gap. The CDR3 is 13 residues long. CDR1 is SGHTA, CDR2 FQGNSA, per germline. The CDR3 nucleotides read TGTGCCAGCAGCGAGGCCCTAGTAGATACGCAGTATTTT. Translating it yields CASSEALVDTQYF. The full variable domain, completed using reference TRBV7-2 and TRBJ2-3, is GAGVSQSPSNKVTEKGKDVELRCDPISGHTALYWYRQSLGQGLEFLIYFQGNSAPDKSGLPSDRFSAERTGGSVSTLTIQRTQQEDSAVYLCASSEALVDTQYFGPGTRLTVL.

The chain uses TRBV6-6 and TRBJ2-7; 8 nucleotides align to TRBD2. The CDR3 has 13 residues. The germline gives CDR1 MNHNY, CDR2 SVGAGI (reference sequence). Losses at the gene ends were 7 bases for V and 6 bases for J; bases not matched to a gene: 8. CDR3 sequence: CASIQAGGVEQYF. In DNA, the CDR3 is TGTGCCAGCATTCAGGCGGGAGGAGTCGAGCAGTACTTC.

The V and J genes are TRBV11-3 and TRBJ2-7, with D possibly TRBD2 on 6 matching bases. Per germline, CDR1 SGHNT and CDR2 YENEEA. The CDR3 spans 13 residues. Trimming cost V 1 base and J 6 bases, with 10 bases left between them. The CDR3 sequence: CASSLVGLSEQYF. DNA of the CDR3: TGTGCCAGCAGCTTAGTGGGACTGAGCGAGCAGTACTTC.

This chain connects TRBV5-1 to TRBJ2-7; the D gene is possibly TRBD1 (5 bases). Germline CDR1 is SGHRS and CDR2 is YFSETQ. The CDR3 consists of 14 residues. Trimming shortened V by 0 bases and J by 0 bases, and 7 bases separated the two germline ends. The CDR3 is CASSLGTSSYEQYF. CDR3 nucleotides: TGCGCCAGCAGCTTGGGGACATCCTCCTACGAGCAGTACTTC.

This clone was counted once. The J gene is TRBJ2-7, the V gene TRBV9; 8 bases are shared with TRBD2. The V gene's germline CDR1 is SGDLS and CDR2 YYNGEE. V gave up 0 bases and J gave up 4 bases; unmatched junction bases: 9. CDR3 size: 16 residues. CDR3 sequence (DNA): TGTGCCAGCAGCGTAGGTTCTCGGGAGGGGATTTACGAGCAGTACTTC. Its protein product is CASSVGSREGIYEQYF.